This T cell receptor beta chain was obtained from a study of CD4+ T cells in melanoma (dated by TCRdb to 2021 to 2024). Broadly, across the study: Neoantigen-specific CD4+ T cells in human melanoma were investigated in the study. Here is what the overall study found, with its caveats: Neoantigen-specific CD4+ T cells were reported to be correlated with the function of CD8+ T cells, macrophages and B cells. Neoantigen-specific CD4+ T cells in melanoma were reported to have a range of differentiation states.

For this clone: The target of this receptor is not known. Per-nucleotide qualities are absent, and no much larger clonotype sits a single base away.

The donors were melanoma patients. Receptors were amplified or captured by the immunoSEQ multiplex PCR assay. Sourced from immuneACCESS, this table was stored by TCRdb with only in-frame sequences that have V and J called. A share of the clones is absent; for the studies checked, an unresolved V gene accounts for under half, and the remainder has no known explanation. For this sample there are over 15,000 clones; 83% appear just once. 4.5% to 5.5% of the sample is taken by the ten largest. Including the terminal cysteine and phenylalanine, the CDR3 comprises 13 residues. The kept DNA is CDR3 alone, 39 bases in frame from the first base. The germline V gene (reference sequence) supplies CDR1 MNHEY and CDR2 SMNVEV. The V end loses 3 bases and the J end loses 0 bases, and a stretch of 5 bases separates them.

The chain links TRBV27 with TRBJ1-1; too little of a D gene remains to name it. This clonotype was obtained from a human donor with melanoma. Material for sequencing was cells from a culture (not recorded whether cultured in vitro). The nucleotides read TGTGCCAGCAGTTTTCGGGTGAACACTGAAGCTTTCTTT. Its protein is CASSFRVNTEAFF.